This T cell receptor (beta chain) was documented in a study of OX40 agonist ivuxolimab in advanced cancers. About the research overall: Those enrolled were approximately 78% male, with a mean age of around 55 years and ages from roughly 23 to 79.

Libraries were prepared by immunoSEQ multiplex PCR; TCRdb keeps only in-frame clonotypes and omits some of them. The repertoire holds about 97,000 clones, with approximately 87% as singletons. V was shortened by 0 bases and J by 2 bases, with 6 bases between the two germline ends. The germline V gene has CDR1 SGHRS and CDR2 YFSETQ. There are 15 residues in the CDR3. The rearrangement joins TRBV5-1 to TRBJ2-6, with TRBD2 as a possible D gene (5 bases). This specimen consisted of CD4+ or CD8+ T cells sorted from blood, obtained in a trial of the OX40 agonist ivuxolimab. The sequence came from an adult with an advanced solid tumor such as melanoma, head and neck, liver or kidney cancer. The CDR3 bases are TGCGCCAGCAGCTTGGAGAGGGCTGGGGCCAACGTCCTGACTTTC. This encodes CASSLERAGANVLTF. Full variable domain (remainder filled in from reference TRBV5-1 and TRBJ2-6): KAGVTQTPRYLIKTRGQQVTLSCSPISGHRSVSWYQQTPGQGLQFLFEYFSETQRNKGNFPGRFSGRQFSNSRSEMNVSTLELGDSALYLCASSLERAGANVLTFGAGSRLTVL.